The T cell receptor (beta chain) described here comes from a study of identical twins. A universal primer site was added by template switching, and unique molecular identifiers were carried by the cDNA. TCRdb ran MiXCR on the 5' RACE reads and lists one entry per CDR3 protein. The data contain about 690,000 distinct CDR3 sequences, 21% of them singletons. Healthy Caucasians provided all donations. Germline CDR1 reads DFQATT; CDR2 reads SNEGSKA (reference sequence). The CDR3 totals 11 residues. Trimming took 6 bases from V and 4 from J, leaving 7 bases between them. This clonotype was found many times. This sample was shared with a second study, whose subject was T cells expressing NK-cell markers. In that study: Sorted CD3+CD56-NKG2C+, CD3+CD56+NKG2C- and CD3+CD56+NKG2C+ T cells were the source of the TCR beta repertoires. The authors sequenced eight donors, of whom seven were HCMV-seropositive and one was seronegative.

Sequencing was done on a sample of PBMCs. V usage is TRBV20-1 and J usage is TRBJ2-1; D may be TRBD2 (5 bases). This clonotype was sampled from a woman between 18 and 30 years old in good health. The CDR3 region is CSAIAYNEQFF. CDR3 DNA: TGCAGTGCAATAGCGTACAATGAGCAGTTCTTC.